These T cell receptor beta chains were read from a single sample in a study of shared clonotypes between healthy human individuals. TCRdb's table, derived via immunoSEQ multiplex PCR, lists solely in-frame clones and lacks some. This sample has 1 million to 1.3 million clones; about 80% occur once, and the top ten carry roughly 0.65%. Input material: memory CD4+ T cells from PBMCs. All receptors come from a man between 18 and 29 years old in good health. Some clones in this sample may be carry-over from other donors' samples. Both conserved end residues are part of each CDR3. The D gene is left open where the match is weak. The size of a clone is reported for some rows only, either as once, few or many, or as a class for expanded clones.

D gene: NA; V gene: TRBV30; J gene: TRBJ1-2; clone size: few; CDR3 DNA: TGTGCCTGGATGCGGGGATACTATGGCTACACCTTC; CDR3 protein: CAWMRGYYGYTF
D gene: NA; V gene: TRBV5-1; J gene: TRBJ2-5; clone size: NA; CDR3 DNA: TGCGCCAGCAGCCTTACCGCTTCGGCGGGACAGACGTACTTC; CDR3 protein: CASSLTASAGQTYF
D gene: NA; V gene: TRBV7-9; J gene: TRBJ2-5; clone size: NA; CDR3 DNA: TGTGCCAGCAGCCCCCTCGCCAAAGAGACCCAGTACTTC; CDR3 protein: CASSPLAKETQYF
D gene: TRBD2; V gene: TRBV19; J gene: TRBJ2-2; clone size: NA; CDR3 DNA: TGTGCCAGTAGTCACACTAGCGGACCTCGATACGCGAACACCGGGGAGCTGTTTTTT; CDR3 protein: CASSHTSGPRYANTGELFF
D gene: TRBD2; V gene: TRBV5-1; J gene: TRBJ2-5; clone size: NA; CDR3 DNA: TGCGCCAGCAGCTTGGTCGGTGCGGGAGGGCGAGAGACCCAGTACTTC; CDR3 protein: CASSLVGAGGRETQYF
D gene: TRBD2; V gene: TRBV4-1; J gene: TRBJ2-5; clone size: few; CDR3 DNA: TGCGCCAGCAGCCAGGACGCGACTAGCGGGATGAGAAAGACCCAGTACTTC; CDR3 protein: CASSQDATSGMRKTQYF
D gene: NA; V gene: TRBV28; J gene: TRBJ1-1; clone size: NA; CDR3 DNA: TGTGCCAGCAGTTTAGTTGCAGGTGGGGGGACTGAAGCTTTCTTT; CDR3 protein: CASSLVAGGGTEAFF
D gene: TRBD1; V gene: TRBV7-2; J gene: TRBJ1-2; clone size: few; CDR3 DNA: TGTGCCAGCAGCCCCGGGACAGGGAGGACGGAGGGCTACACCTTC; CDR3 protein: CASSPGTGRTEGYTF
D gene: NA; V gene: TRBV11-2; J gene: TRBJ2-7; clone size: NA; CDR3 DNA: TGTGCCAGCAGCTTAGACACTTCCTCCTACGAGCAGTACTTC; CDR3 protein: CASSLDTSSYEQYF
D gene: TRBD2; V gene: TRBV7-3; J gene: TRBJ2-2; clone size: once; CDR3 DNA: TGTGCCAGCAGCTACCGTGGTAGCGGGATTCCCGGGGAGCTGTTTTTT; CDR3 protein: CASSYRGSGIPGELFF
D gene: NA; V gene: TRBV27; J gene: TRBJ2-1; clone size: once; CDR3 DNA: TGTGCCAGCAGTTTTCGAATTACTAGCAATGAGCAGTTCTTC; CDR3 protein: CASSFRITSNEQFF
D gene: TRBD2; V gene: TRBV4-1; J gene: TRBJ2-1; clone size: few; CDR3 DNA: TGCGCCAGCAGCCAAGTTTTAGCGGGAGCCTACAATGAGCAGTTCTTC; CDR3 protein: CASSQVLAGAYNEQFF
D gene: NA; V gene: TRBV6-1; J gene: TRBJ2-2; clone size: NA; CDR3 DNA: TGTGCCAGCAGGTTGATCAGGGGAGACACCGGGGAGCTGTTTTTT; CDR3 protein: CASRLIRGDTGELFF
D gene: TRBD2; V gene: TRBV2; J gene: TRBJ2-1; clone size: few; CDR3 DNA: TGTGCCAGCAGAGAGCGGGAGGGGGGGAATGAGCAGTTCTTC; CDR3 protein: CASREREGGNEQFF
D gene: TRBD1; V gene: TRBV4-3; J gene: TRBJ1-1; clone size: once; CDR3 DNA: TGCGCCAGCAGCTCGGGACAGGGGAGGGCTGAAGCTTTCTTT; CDR3 protein: CASSSGQGRAEAFF
D gene: NA; V gene: TRBV7-2; J gene: TRBJ2-7; clone size: few; CDR3 DNA: TGTGCCAGCAGACGAAACCCGTTGGGCTCCTACGAGCAGTACTTC; CDR3 protein: CASRRNPLGSYEQYF
D gene: TRBD2; V gene: TRBV7-3; J gene: TRBJ2-1; clone size: NA; CDR3 DNA: TGTGCCAGCAGCCCTACTAGCGACTACTACAATGAGCAGTTCTTC; CDR3 protein: CASSPTSDYYNEQFF
D gene: NA; V gene: TRBV5-1; J gene: TRBJ1-1; clone size: few; CDR3 DNA: TGCGCCAGCAGCTTGGTCCCCACAGACACTGAAGCTTTCTTT; CDR3 protein: CASSLVPTDTEAFF
D gene: NA; V gene: TRBV29-1; J gene: TRBJ1-1; clone size: NA; CDR3 DNA: TGCAGCGTTGTGAGGGGACAGAACACTGAAGCTTTCTTT; CDR3 protein: CSVVRGQNTEAFF
D gene: TRBD2; V gene: TRBV5-1; J gene: TRBJ2-7; clone size: NA; CDR3 DNA: TGCGCCAGCAGCTTTACTCGCGGGAGGTCCTACGAGCAGTACTTC; CDR3 protein: CASSFTRGRSYEQYF
D gene: NA; V gene: TRBV20-1; J gene: TRBJ2-7; clone size: NA; CDR3 DNA: TGCAGTGCACAGGGTCCTACCGAGCAGTACTTC; CDR3 protein: CSAQGPTEQYF
D gene: NA; V gene: TRBV28; J gene: TRBJ2-7; clone size: NA; CDR3 DNA: TGTGCCAGCAGTCCTACGGACATCCTCTACCGGGAGTACTTC; CDR3 protein: CASSPTDILYREYF
D gene: TRBD1; V gene: TRBV18; J gene: TRBJ1-1; clone size: NA; CDR3 DNA: TGTGCCAGCTCACCACTTGTGGAGGGGGCGGGAACTGAAGCTTTCTTT; CDR3 protein: CASSPLVEGAGTEAFF
D gene: NA; V gene: TRBV5-1; J gene: TRBJ2-5; clone size: NA; CDR3 DNA: TGCGCCAGCAGCTTGAATCCCGTGGGGGAGACCCAGTACTTC; CDR3 protein: CASSLNPVGETQYF
D gene: TRBD2; V gene: TRBV7-2; J gene: TRBJ2-7; clone size: many; CDR3 DNA: TGTGCCAGCAGCTTAAGGGGACTAGCGGGTCGATCCTACGAGCAGTACTTC; CDR3 protein: CASSLRGLAGRSYEQYF
D gene: TRBD1; V gene: TRBV5-1; J gene: TRBJ2-1; clone size: NA; CDR3 DNA: TGCGCCAGTAGGGACAGCGTGGACAATGAGCAGTTCTTC; CDR3 protein: CASRDSVDNEQFF
D gene: TRBD1; V gene: TRBV5-6; J gene: TRBJ1-2; clone size: NA; CDR3 DNA: TGTGCCAGCAGCTCGCCGGGACAGGGTGCTTATGGCTACACCTTC; CDR3 protein: CASSSPGQGAYGYTF
D gene: NA; V gene: TRBV20-1; J gene: TRBJ2-7; clone size: NA; CDR3 DNA: TGCAGTGCTAGCCAGGCCTCGCAGTACTTC; CDR3 protein: CSASQASQYF
D gene: NA; V gene: TRBV27; J gene: TRBJ1-2; clone size: NA; CDR3 DNA: TGTGCCAGCAGCCGAGACAGCCTCTATGGCTACACCTTC; CDR3 protein: CASSRDSLYGYTF
D gene: NA; V gene: TRBV10-1; J gene: TRBJ2-7; clone size: NA; CDR3 DNA: TGCGCCAGCTCTTCCTCCCGGACGGGTTCCTACGAGCAGTACTTC; CDR3 protein: CASSSSRTGSYEQYF
D gene: NA; V gene: TRBV19; J gene: TRBJ1-3; clone size: NA; CDR3 DNA: TGTGCCAGCGACCCGGGACCTATGGGGGACACCATATATTTT; CDR3 protein: CASDPGPMGDTIYF
D gene: NA; V gene: TRBV10-3; J gene: TRBJ1-2; clone size: NA; CDR3 DNA: TGTGCCATCAGTGAGGGGGGATATGATGTTGGCTACACCTTC; CDR3 protein: CAISEGGYDVGYTF
D gene: NA; V gene: TRBV7-6; J gene: TRBJ1-4; clone size: NA; CDR3 DNA: TGTGCCAGCAGCTTAGGGCTGGGGGGGCGGTCTGAAAAACTGTTTTTT; CDR3 protein: CASSLGLGGRSEKLFF
D gene: NA; V gene: TRBV6-4; J gene: TRBJ1-1; clone size: once; CDR3 DNA: TGTGCCAGCAGTGACTCAATAGGGGAAAAGGAGACTGAAGCTTTCTTT; CDR3 protein: CASSDSIGEKETEAFF
D gene: TRBD2; V gene: TRBV11-2; J gene: TRBJ2-1; clone size: many; CDR3 DNA: TGTGCCAGCAGCTTTTCAGCGGGAGGGCTTGAGCAGTTCTTC; CDR3 protein: CASSFSAGGLEQFF
D gene: NA; V gene: TRBV30; J gene: TRBJ1-1; clone size: NA; CDR3 DNA: TGTGCCTGGCGGGGAAGTGCGAACACTGAAGCTTTCTTT; CDR3 protein: CAWRGSANTEAFF
D gene: TRBD2; V gene: TRBV5-1; J gene: TRBJ2-3; clone size: NA; CDR3 DNA: TGCGCCAGCAGTAGCGGGAGCGACCCCGTTACGCAGTATTTT; CDR3 protein: CASSSGSDPVTQYF
D gene: NA; V gene: TRBV2; J gene: TRBJ1-2; clone size: many; CDR3 DNA: TGTGCCAGCAGCCAAGCCAGGGGTCCCAACACCTTC; CDR3 protein: CASSQARGPNTF
D gene: TRBD1; V gene: TRBV7-9; J gene: TRBJ1-1; clone size: few; CDR3 DNA: TGTGCCAGCAGCCCCATCCTAGGGGGCTGGGACACTGAAGCTTTCTTT; CDR3 protein: CASSPILGGWDTEAFF
D gene: TRBD1; V gene: TRBV5-4; J gene: TRBJ2-5; clone size: NA; CDR3 DNA: TGTGCCAGCAGCTTGTCCTACCGGGACAGGGGGATCCAAGAGACCCAGTACTTC; CDR3 protein: CASSLSYRDRGIQETQYF
D gene: TRBD2; V gene: TRBV30; J gene: TRBJ2-1; clone size: many; CDR3 DNA: TGTGCCTCGACCACTAGCGGCGAGCAGTTCTTC; CDR3 protein: CASTTSGEQFF
D gene: TRBD1; V gene: TRBV30; J gene: TRBJ1-1; clone size: many; CDR3 DNA: TGTGCCTGGAGTGTCCCCAACAGGGGCCGAGGGCGAAACACTGAAGCTTTCTTT; CDR3 protein: CAWSVPNRGRGRNTEAFF
D gene: TRBD2; V gene: TRBV7-9; J gene: TRBJ2-1; clone size: NA; CDR3 DNA: TGTGCCAGCAGCTACGGACTAGCGGCCCAACCACACAATGAGCAGTTCTTC; CDR3 protein: CASSYGLAAQPHNEQFF
D gene: NA; V gene: TRBV11-2; J gene: TRBJ1-2; clone size: NA; CDR3 DNA: TGTGCCAGCAGCTCTTACAGGGAGCGAAACTATGGCTACACCTTC; CDR3 protein: CASSSYRERNYGYTF
D gene: NA; V gene: TRBV7-2; J gene: TRBJ2-3; clone size: once; CDR3 DNA: TGTGCCAGCAGCTTTAGTCTCAACACAGATACGCAGTATTTT; CDR3 protein: CASSFSLNTDTQYF
D gene: TRBD2; V gene: TRBV28; J gene: TRBJ2-5; clone size: NA; CDR3 DNA: TGTGCCAGCAGCCCGACTAGCGGGAGAGGGGAGACCCAGTACTTC; CDR3 protein: CASSPTSGRGETQYF
D gene: TRBD1; V gene: TRBV18; J gene: TRBJ1-1; clone size: NA; CDR3 DNA: TGTGCCAGCTCACCGACCCCCGGGACAGGGAGGACTGAAGCTTTCTTT; CDR3 protein: CASSPTPGTGRTEAFF
D gene: TRBD1; V gene: TRBV4-1; J gene: TRBJ2-7; clone size: few; CDR3 DNA: TGCGCCAGCAGCCAGAGGACAGGGGACGAGCAGTACTTC; CDR3 protein: CASSQRTGDEQYF
D gene: TRBD2; V gene: TRBV4-3; J gene: TRBJ2-3; clone size: NA; CDR3 DNA: TGCGCCAGCAGCCAGGGGCTAGCGGGAGGGCTCACAGATACGCAGTATTTT; CDR3 protein: CASSQGLAGGLTDTQYF
D gene: TRBD1; V gene: TRBV6-6; J gene: TRBJ1-4; clone size: NA; CDR3 DNA: TGTGCCAGCAGTTACTCGGGACAGGGGTCTGAAAAACTGTTTTTT; CDR3 protein: CASSYSGQGSEKLFF
D gene: NA; V gene: TRBV7-6; J gene: TRBJ2-2; clone size: once; CDR3 DNA: TGTGCCAGCAGCTTAAACCCTATCCGACGGACGAACACCGGGGAGCTGTTTTTT; CDR3 protein: CASSLNPIRRTNTGELFF
D gene: TRBD2; V gene: TRBV6-4; J gene: TRBJ2-7; clone size: once; CDR3 DNA: TGTGCCAGCAGTACTCTAGCGGGACCAACCTACGAGCAGTACTTC; CDR3 protein: CASSTLAGPTYEQYF
D gene: TRBD1; V gene: TRBV28; J gene: TRBJ1-5; clone size: NA; CDR3 DNA: TGTGCCAGCAGTTCCCCGGGGTTAGGGGGCCGTAGCAATCAGCCCCAGCATTTT; CDR3 protein: CASSSPGLGGRSNQPQHF
D gene: NA; V gene: TRBV4-1; J gene: TRBJ2-7; clone size: once; CDR3 DNA: TGCGCCAGCAGCCAAGACCTCAGGGCGGGCGAGCAGTACTTC; CDR3 protein: CASSQDLRAGEQYF